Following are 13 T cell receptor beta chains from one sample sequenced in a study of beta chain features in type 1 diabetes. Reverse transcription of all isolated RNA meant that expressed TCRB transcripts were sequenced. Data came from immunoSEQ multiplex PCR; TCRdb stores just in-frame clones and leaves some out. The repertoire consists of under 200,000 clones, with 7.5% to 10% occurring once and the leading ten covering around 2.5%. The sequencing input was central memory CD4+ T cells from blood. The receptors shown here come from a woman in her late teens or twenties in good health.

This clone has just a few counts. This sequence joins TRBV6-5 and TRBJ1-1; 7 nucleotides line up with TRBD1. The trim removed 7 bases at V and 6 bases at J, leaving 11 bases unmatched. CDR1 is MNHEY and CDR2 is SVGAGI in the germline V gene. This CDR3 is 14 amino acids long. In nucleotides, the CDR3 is TGTGCCAGCACGAAGACCGACAGGGTAGCTGAAGCTTTCTTT. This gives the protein CASTKTDRVAEAFF.

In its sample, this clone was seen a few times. CDR3 residues: CASSYRGGQADTQYF. The CDR3 nucleotides read TGTGCCAGCAGCTACCGGGGGGGGCAGGCAGATACGCAGTATTTT. The chain is built from TRBV7-2 and TRBJ2-3; TRBD2 matches 8 bases. Germline V lookup: CDR1 SGHTA, CDR2 FQGNSA. J lost 4 bases, V lost 4 bases, and 7 bases had no gene match. CDR3 length: 15 amino acids.

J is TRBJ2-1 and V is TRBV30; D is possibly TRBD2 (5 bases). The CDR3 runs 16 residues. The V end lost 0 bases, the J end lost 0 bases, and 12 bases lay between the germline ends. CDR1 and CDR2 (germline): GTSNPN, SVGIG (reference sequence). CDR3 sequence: CAWSVPLGSSYNEQFF. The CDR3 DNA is TGTGCCTGGAGTGTTCCCCTGGGGAGCTCCTACAATGAGCAGTTCTTC.

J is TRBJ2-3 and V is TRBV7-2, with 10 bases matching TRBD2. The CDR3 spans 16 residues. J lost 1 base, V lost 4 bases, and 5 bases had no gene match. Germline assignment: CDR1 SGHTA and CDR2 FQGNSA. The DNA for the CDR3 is TGTGCCAGCAGCTCCTCACTAGCGGGACGCACAGATACGCAGTATTTT. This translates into CASSSSLAGRTDTQYF.

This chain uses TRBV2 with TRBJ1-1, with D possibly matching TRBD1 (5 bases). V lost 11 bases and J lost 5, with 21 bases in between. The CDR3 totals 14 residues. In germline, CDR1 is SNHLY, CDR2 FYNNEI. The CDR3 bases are TGTGCCTCCCACGGAGGGCAGGGCGAAACTGAAGCTTTCTTT. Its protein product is CASHGGQGETEAFF.

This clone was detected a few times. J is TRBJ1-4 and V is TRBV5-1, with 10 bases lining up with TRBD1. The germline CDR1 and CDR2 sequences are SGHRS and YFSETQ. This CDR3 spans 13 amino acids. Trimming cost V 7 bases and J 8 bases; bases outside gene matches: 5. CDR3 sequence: CASSDRGIEKLFF. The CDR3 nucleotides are TGCGCCAGCTCGGACAGGGGGATCGAAAAACTGTTTTTT. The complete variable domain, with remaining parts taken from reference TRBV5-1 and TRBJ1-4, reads KAGVTQTPRYLIKTRGQQVTLSCSPISGHRSVSWYQQTPGQGLQFLFEYFSETQRNKGNFPGRFSGRQFSNSRSEMNVSTLELGDSALYLCASSDRGIEKLFFGSGTQLSVL.

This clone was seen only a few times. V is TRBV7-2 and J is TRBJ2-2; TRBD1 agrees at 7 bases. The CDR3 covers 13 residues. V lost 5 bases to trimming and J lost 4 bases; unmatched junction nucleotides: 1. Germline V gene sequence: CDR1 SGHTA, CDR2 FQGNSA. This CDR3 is CASSRQGTGELFF. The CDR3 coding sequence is TGTGCCAGCAGCCGACAGGGCACCGGGGAGCTGTTTTTT.

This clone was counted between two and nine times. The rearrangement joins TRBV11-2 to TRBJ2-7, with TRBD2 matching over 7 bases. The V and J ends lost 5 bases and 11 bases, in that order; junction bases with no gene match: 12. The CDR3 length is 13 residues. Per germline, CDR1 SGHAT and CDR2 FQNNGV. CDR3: CASSGRESTAEYF. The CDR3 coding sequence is TGTGCCAGCAGCGGGAGGGAAAGCACGGCGGAGTACTTC.

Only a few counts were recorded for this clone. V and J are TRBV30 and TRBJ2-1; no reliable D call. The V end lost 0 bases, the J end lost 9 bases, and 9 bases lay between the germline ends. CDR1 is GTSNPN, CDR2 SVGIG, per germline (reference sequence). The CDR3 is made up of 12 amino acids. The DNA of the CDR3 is TGTGCCTGGAGTGTATTTAGCACTGAGCAGTTCTTC. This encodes CAWSVFSTEQFF.

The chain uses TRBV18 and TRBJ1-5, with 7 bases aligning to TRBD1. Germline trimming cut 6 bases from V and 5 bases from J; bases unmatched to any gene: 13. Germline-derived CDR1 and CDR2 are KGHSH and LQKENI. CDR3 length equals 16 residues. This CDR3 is CASSGQTQGGHQPQHF. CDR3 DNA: TGTGCCAGCTCGGGACAGACCCAAGGGGGGCATCAGCCCCAGCATTTT.

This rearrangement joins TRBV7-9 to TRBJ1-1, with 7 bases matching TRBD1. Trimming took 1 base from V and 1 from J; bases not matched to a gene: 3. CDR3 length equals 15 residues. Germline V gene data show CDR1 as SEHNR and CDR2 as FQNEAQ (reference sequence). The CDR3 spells CASSLEGAKNTEAFF. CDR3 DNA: TGTGCCAGCAGCTTAGAGGGGGCTAAGAACACTGAAGCTTTCTTT.

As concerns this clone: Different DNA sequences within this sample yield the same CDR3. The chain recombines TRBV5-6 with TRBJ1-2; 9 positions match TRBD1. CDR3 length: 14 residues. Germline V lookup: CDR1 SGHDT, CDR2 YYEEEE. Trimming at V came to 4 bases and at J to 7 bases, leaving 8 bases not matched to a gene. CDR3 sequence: CASSPGQGKGGYTF. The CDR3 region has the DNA TGTGCCAGCAGCCCTGGACAGGGGAAAGGTGGCTACACCTTC.

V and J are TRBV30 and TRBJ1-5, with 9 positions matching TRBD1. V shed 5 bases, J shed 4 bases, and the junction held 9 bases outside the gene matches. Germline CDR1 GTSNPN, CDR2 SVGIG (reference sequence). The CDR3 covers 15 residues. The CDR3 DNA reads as TGTGCCTGGGGGACAGGGCTTACCTCTAATCAGCCCCAGCATTTT. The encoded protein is CAWGTGLTSNQPQHF.